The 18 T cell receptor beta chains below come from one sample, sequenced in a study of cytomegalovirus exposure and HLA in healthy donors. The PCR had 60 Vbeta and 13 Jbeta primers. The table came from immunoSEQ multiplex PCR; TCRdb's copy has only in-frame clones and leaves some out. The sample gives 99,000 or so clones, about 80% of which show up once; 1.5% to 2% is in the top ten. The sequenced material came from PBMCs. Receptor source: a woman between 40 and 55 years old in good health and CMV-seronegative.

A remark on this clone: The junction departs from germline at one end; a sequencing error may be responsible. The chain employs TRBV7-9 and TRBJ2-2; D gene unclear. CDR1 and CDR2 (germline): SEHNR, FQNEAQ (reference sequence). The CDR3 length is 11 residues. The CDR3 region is CSSSPVGELFF. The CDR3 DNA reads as TGTTCCAGCAGCCCTGTCGGGGAGCTGTTTTTT.

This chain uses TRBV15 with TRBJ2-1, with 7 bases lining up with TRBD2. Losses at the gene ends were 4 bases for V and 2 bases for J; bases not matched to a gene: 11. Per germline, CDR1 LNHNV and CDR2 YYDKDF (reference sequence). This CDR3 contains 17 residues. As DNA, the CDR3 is TGTGCCACCAGCAAGAGTGTACCAGCGGGACCCTACAATGAGCAGTTCTTC. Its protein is CATSKSVPAGPYNEQFF.

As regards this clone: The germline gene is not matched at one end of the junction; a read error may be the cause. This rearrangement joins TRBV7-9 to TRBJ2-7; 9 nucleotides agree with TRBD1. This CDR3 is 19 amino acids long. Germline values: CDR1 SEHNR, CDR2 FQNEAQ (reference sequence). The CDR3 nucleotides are TGTTCCAGCAGCCCCCACCCGCGGGACAGGGTTGGTAAGTTGTACGAGCAGTACTTC. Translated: CSSSPHPRDRVGKLYEQYF.

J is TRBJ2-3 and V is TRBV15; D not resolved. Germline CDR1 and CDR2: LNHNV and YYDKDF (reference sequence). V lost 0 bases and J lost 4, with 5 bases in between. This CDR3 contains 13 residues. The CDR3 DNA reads TGTGCCACCAGCAGAGATCTTTCAGATACGCAGTATTTT. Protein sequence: CATSRDLSDTQYF.

The CDR3 sequence is CASSRLAGAQEQYF. The DNA of the CDR3 is TGTGCCAGTAGCAGACTAGCGGGAGCTCAGGAGCAGTACTTC. The genes are TRBV19 and TRBJ2-7; 12 nucleotides agree with TRBD2. The junction had 7 bases not matched to a gene; V was cut back by 6 bases and J by 7 bases. This CDR3 region has 14 residues. Germline V gives CDR1 LNHDA, CDR2 SQIVND (reference sequence).

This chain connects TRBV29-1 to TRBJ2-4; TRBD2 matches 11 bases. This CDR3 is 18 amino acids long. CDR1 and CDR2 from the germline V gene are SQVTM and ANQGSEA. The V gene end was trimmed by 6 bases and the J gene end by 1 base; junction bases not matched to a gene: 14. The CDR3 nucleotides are TGCAGCGTACTTTCCGGGACTAGCGGATTTCGGGCCAAAAACATTCAGTACTTC. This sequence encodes CSVLSGTSGFRAKNIQYF.

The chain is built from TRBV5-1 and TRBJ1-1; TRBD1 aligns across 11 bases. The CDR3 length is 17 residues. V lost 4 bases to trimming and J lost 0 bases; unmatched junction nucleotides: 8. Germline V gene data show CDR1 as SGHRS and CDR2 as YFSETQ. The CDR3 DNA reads TGCGCCAGCAGCGCGGACAGGGGGCATCCCATGAACACTGAAGCTTTCTTT. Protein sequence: CASSADRGHPMNTEAFF.

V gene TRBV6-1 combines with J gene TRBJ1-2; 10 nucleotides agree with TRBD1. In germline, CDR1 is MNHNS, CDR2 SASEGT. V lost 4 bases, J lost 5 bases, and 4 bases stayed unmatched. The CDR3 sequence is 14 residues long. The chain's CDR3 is CASSVDRGEYGYTF. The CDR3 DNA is TGTGCCAGCAGTGTGGACAGGGGGGAATATGGCTACACCTTC.

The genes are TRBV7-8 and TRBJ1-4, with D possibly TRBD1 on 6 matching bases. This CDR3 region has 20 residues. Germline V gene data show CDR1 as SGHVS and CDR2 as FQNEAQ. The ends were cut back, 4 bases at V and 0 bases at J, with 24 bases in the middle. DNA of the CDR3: TGTGCCAGCAGCTCGAGGTCCCGGAAAGGGGGATATGCAACTAATGAAAAACTGTTTTTT. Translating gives CASSSRSRKGGYATNEKLFF.

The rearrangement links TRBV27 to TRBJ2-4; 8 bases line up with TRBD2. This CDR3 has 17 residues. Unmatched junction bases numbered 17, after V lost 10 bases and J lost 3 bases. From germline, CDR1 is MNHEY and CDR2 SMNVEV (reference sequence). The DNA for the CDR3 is TGTGCCACCGGCGGGGGGCGAGCCTCTCTAGGCAAAAACATTCAGTACTTC. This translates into CATGGGRASLGKNIQYF.

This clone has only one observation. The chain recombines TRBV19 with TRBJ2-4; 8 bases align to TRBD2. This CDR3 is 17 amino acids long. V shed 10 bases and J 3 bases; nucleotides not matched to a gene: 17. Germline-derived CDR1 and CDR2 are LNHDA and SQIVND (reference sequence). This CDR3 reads CATKEGFRAGGKNIQYF. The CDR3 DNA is TGTGCCACTAAAGAGGGCTTTAGGGCGGGAGGCAAAAACATTCAGTACTTC.

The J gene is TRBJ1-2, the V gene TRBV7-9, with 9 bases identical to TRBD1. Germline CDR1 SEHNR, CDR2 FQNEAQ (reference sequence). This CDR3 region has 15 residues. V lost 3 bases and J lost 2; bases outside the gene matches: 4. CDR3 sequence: CASSLGQGQNYGYTF. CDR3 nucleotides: TGTGCCAGCAGCTTGGGACAGGGCCAAAACTATGGCTACACCTTC.

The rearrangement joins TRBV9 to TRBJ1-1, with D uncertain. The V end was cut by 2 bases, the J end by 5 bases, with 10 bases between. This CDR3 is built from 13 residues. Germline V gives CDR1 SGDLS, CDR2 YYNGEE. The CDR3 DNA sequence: TGTGCCAGCAGCGTGGGAGGGAGGACTGAAGCTTTCTTT. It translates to CASSVGGRTEAFF.

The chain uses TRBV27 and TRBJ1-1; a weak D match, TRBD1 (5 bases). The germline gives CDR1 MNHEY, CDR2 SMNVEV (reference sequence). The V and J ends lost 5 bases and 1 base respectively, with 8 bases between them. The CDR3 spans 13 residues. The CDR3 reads CASSLTGNTEAFF. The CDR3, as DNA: TGTGCCAGCAGTCTCACAGGGAACACTGAAGCTTTCTTT.

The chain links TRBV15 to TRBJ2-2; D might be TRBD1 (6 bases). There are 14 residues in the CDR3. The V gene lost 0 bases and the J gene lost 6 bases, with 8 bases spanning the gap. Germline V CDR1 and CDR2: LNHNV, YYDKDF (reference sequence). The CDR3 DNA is TGTGCCACCAGCAGAGATAAGGGGGCCGGGGAGCTGTTTTTT. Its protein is CATSRDKGAGELFF. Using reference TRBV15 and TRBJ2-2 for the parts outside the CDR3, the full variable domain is DAMVIQNPRYQVTQFGKPVTLSCSQTLNHNVMYWYQQKSSQAPKLLFHYYDKDFNNEADTPDNFQSRRPNTSFCFLDIRSPGLGDTAMYLCATSRDKGAGELFFGEGSRLTVL.

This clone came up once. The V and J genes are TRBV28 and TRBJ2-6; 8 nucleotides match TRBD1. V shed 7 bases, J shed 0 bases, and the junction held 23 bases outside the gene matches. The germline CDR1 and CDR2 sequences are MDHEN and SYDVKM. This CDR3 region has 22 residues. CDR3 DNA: TGTGCCAGCATCACCTACCCCGGACAGGGCGGCACAATCCCCTCTGGGGCCAACGTCCTGACTTTC. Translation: CASITYPGQGGTIPSGANVLTF.

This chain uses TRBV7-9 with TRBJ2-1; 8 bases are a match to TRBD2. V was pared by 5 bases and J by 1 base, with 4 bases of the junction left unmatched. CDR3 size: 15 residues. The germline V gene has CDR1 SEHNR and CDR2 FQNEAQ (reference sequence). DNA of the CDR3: TGTGCCAGCAGCATCAGCGGGGGATCCTACAATGAGCAGTTCTTC. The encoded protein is CASSISGGSYNEQFF.

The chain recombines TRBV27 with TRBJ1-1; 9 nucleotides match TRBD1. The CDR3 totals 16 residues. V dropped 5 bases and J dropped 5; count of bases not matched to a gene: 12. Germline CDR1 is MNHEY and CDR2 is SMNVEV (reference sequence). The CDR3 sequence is CASSLYRGLGRTEAFF. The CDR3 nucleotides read TGTGCCAGCAGTCTTTACAGGGGGCTAGGAAGGACTGAAGCTTTCTTT.